These 16 T cell receptor beta chains came from one sample sequenced in a study of T cell responses to AZD1222 COVID-19 vaccine. Generated by immunoSEQ multiplex PCR, the TCRdb table keeps only in-frame clones and is missing some. The sample contains roughly 120,000 clones, around nine tenths of which appear only once. Sequenced here: peripheral blood, sampled on day 0 of AZD1222 vaccination. The source is an adult in good health.

The gene calls are TRBV19 and TRBJ2-1, with TRBD2 matching 10 bases. This CDR3 comprises 16 residues. V lost 5 bases and J lost 2; bases outside the gene matches: 6. Germline-derived CDR1 and CDR2 are LNHDA and SQIVND (reference sequence). CDR3 region: CASSPRTSGTYNEQFF. The CDR3, as DNA: TGTGCCAGTAGTCCTCGGACTAGCGGCACCTACAATGAGCAGTTCTTC.

CDR3 loop: CASSQDRGRRGGRYTF. The CDR3 DNA sequence: TGTGCCAGCAGCCAAGATCGAGGCAGGAGGGGTGGGCGCTACACCTTC. The V and J genes are TRBV3-1 (or the pseudogene TRBV3-2) and TRBJ1-2, with D tentatively TRBD1 (5 bases). Germline V lookup: CDR1 LGHDT, CDR2 YNNKEL (reference sequence). The CDR3 is 16 amino acids. V lost 0 bases and J 9 bases, leaving 20 bases between the germline ends.

CDR3 in amino acids: CASSLRGPGQSSYNEQFF. As DNA, the CDR3 is TGTGCCAGCAGCTTACGGGGCCCGGGACAAAGCTCCTACAATGAGCAGTTCTTC. The rearrangement joins TRBV11-2 to TRBJ2-1; D may be TRBD1 (6 bases). V lost 2 bases to trimming and J lost 0 bases, with 17 bases between them. The CDR3 contains 18 residues. Germline assignment: CDR1 SGHAT and CDR2 FQNNGV.

In this sample, this clone turned up once. The CDR3 DNA reads TGTGCCAGCAGTGAAGGTAAACAGCCCCAGCATTTT. Protein product: CASSEGKQPQHF. V and J are TRBV25-1 and TRBJ1-5, with D unclear. Germline-derived CDR1 and CDR2 are MGHDK and SYGVNS. The V end lost 2 bases, the J end lost 7 bases, and 6 bases lay between the germline ends. This CDR3 region has 12 residues.

This chain connects TRBV5-1 to TRBJ1-1, with D possibly matching TRBD1 (6 bases). The ends were cut back, 0 bases at V and 4 bases at J, with 16 bases in the middle. The germline CDR1 and CDR2 sequences are SGHRS and YFSETQ. The CDR3 extends over 16 amino acids. The CDR3: CASSLGGGARGTEAFF. In DNA form, the CDR3 reads TGCGCCAGCAGCTTGGGTGGGGGCGCGAGGGGCACTGAAGCTTTCTTT.

J is TRBJ1-1 and V is TRBV6-5, with D perhaps matching TRBD1 (5 bases). This CDR3 has 12 residues. Germline lookup yields CDR1 MNHEY and CDR2 SVGAGI. Trimming left V 8 bases short and J 8 bases short, with 15 bases between. This chain's CDR3 is CASSQTEQEAFF. DNA for the CDR3: TGTGCCAGCTCCCAGACAGAACAGGAAGCTTTCTTT.

The chain couples TRBV3-1 (or the pseudogene TRBV3-2) to TRBJ2-1; D gene unclear. CDR3 size: 16 residues. Per germline, CDR1 LGHDT and CDR2 YNNKEL (reference sequence). V was cut by 1 base and J by 5 bases, with 15 bases left in between. The CDR3 DNA reads as TGTGCCAGCAGCCAAGGCCTCCGGCGGAAAAACAATGAGCAGTTCTTC. As protein: CASSQGLRRKNNEQFF.

This chain joins TRBV7-3 and TRBJ2-5; D might be TRBD2 (7 bases). Trimming shortened V by 4 bases and J by 4 bases, and 13 bases separated the two germline ends. This CDR3 region has 14 residues. Looked up from germline, CDR1 is SGHTA and CDR2 is FQGTGA. CDR3 residues: CASSYGGAGETQYF. The CDR3 coding sequence is TGTGCCAGCAGCTATGGGGGGGCCGGAGAGACCCAGTACTTC.

The chain uses TRBV6-2 or TRBV6-3 and TRBJ2-5, with TRBD2 identical over 7 bases. In germline, CDR1 is MNHEY, CDR2 SVGEGT. The junction had 10 bases not matched to a gene; V was cut back by 4 bases and J by 2 bases. There are 16 residues in the CDR3. The CDR3: CASSLGRGGSQETQYF. The CDR3 DNA sequence: TGTGCCAGCAGTTTAGGCCGAGGCGGGAGTCAAGAGACCCAGTACTTC.

The gene calls are TRBV7-7 and TRBJ2-7; 8 positions agree with TRBD1. V trimming: 5 bases; J trimming: 0 bases; junction bases outside the gene matches: 9. Germline loops: CDR1 SSHAT, CDR2 FNYEAQ (reference sequence). The CDR3 runs 16 residues. The CDR3 sequence: CASSPRTGQGSYEQYF. In DNA form, the CDR3 reads TGTGCCAGCAGCCCCCGAACCGGACAGGGCTCCTACGAGCAGTACTTC.

The DNA of the CDR3 is TGCGCCAGCACTAGGACAGGGAAAGAGACCCAGTACTTC. It translates to CASTRTGKETQYF. J is TRBJ2-5 and V is TRBV5-1, with TRBD1 identical over 8 bases. Germline lookup yields CDR1 SGHRS and CDR2 YFSETQ. The CDR3 covers 13 residues. V was clipped by 6 bases and J by 3 bases; unmatched bases: 4.

The chain recombines TRBV5-5 with TRBJ2-3; D is undetermined. This CDR3 spans 12 amino acids. In germline, CDR1 is SGHKS, CDR2 YYEKEE (reference sequence). V lost 4 bases and J 9 bases, leaving 12 bases between the germline ends. The CDR3 region is CASSRPGETQYF. The CDR3 region has the DNA TGTGCCAGCAGCCGTCCCGGAGAAACGCAGTATTTT.

This rearrangement joins TRBV7-9 to TRBJ2-5; maybe TRBD2 (6 bases). The CDR3 is 15 residues long. Germline loops: CDR1 SEHNR, CDR2 FQNEAQ (reference sequence). V lost 5 bases and J 4 bases, leaving 17 bases between the germline ends. The chain's CDR3 is CASSARRRERETQYF. CDR3 bases: TGTGCCAGCAGCGCCAGACGACGGGAGAGAGAGACCCAGTACTTC.

J is TRBJ1-4 and V is TRBV6-2 or TRBV6-3; tentative D call: TRBD1 (5 bases). Per the germline V gene, CDR1 is MNHEY and CDR2 is SVGEGT. V gave up 3 bases and J gave up 8 bases, with 19 bases separating them. The CDR3 runs to 16 residues. The CDR3 nucleotides read TGTGCCAGCAGTTATCCTGGGGTCAGGGCAGACGAAAAACTGTTTTTT. This translates into CASSYPGVRADEKLFF.

This chain uses TRBV3-1 (or the pseudogene TRBV3-2) with TRBJ1-2; D is undetermined. The V gene's germline CDR1 is LGHDT and CDR2 YNNKEL (reference sequence). The CDR3 contains 13 residues. The V end was cut by 10 bases, the J end by 4 bases, with 16 bases between. The CDR3, as DNA: TGTGCCACCCAGCGCGCCGATAGCTATGGCTACACCTTC. Residues: CATQRADSYGYTF.

This sequence joins TRBV7-9 and TRBJ2-1; D not certain. Trimming took off 0 bases at V and 5 bases at J, with 2 bases between the two ends. The CDR3 is made up of 12 amino acids. From germline, CDR1 is SEHNR and CDR2 FQNEAQ (reference sequence). The CDR3 DNA reads TGTGCCAGCAGCTTAGCACACAATGAGCAGTTCTTC. It specifies CASSLAHNEQFF.